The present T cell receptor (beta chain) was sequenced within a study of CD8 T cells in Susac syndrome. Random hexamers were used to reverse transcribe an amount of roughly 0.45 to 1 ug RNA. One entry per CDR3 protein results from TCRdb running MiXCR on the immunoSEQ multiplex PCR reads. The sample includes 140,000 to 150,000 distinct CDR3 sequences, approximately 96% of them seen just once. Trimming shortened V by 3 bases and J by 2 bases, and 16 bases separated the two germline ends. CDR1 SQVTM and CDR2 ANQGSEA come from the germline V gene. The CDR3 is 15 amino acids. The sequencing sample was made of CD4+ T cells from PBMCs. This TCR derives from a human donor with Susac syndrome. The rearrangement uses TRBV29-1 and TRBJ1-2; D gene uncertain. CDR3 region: CSVEVPFGENYGYTF. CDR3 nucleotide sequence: TGCAGCGTTGAGGTCCCCTTTGGGGAGAACTATGGCTACACCTTC.